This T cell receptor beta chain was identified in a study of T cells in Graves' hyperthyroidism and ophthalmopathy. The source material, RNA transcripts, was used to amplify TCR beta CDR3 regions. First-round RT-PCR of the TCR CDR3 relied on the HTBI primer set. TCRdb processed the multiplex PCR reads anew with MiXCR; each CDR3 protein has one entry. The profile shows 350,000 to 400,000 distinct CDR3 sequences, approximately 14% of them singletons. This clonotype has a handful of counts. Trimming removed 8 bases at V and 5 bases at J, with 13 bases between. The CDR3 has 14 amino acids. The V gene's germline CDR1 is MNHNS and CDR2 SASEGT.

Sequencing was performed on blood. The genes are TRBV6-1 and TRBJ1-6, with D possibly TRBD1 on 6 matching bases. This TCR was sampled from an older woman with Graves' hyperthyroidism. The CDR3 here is CASRRDNNNSPLHF. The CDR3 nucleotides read TGTGCCAGCCGGCGGGACAATAATAATTCACCCCTCCACTTT.